The 27 T cell receptor beta chains given below trace back to one sample, sequenced in a study of CD8 T cells in Susac syndrome. RNA totalling roughly 0.45 to 1 ug underwent reverse transcription with random hexamers. TCRdb recomputed calls from the immunoSEQ multiplex PCR reads with MiXCR, one row per CDR3 protein. The table lists roughly 200,000 distinct CDR3 sequences, 90% to 95% of them singletons. Source material: CD8+ T cells from PBMCs. All receptors derive from a human donor with multiple sclerosis.

The chain has TRBV6-5 and TRBJ2-5; a weak D match, TRBD2 (7 bases). Germline CDR1 is MNHEY and CDR2 is SVGAGI. This CDR3 spans 15 amino acids. The V gene lost 5 bases and the J gene lost 4 bases, with 17 bases spanning the gap. For the CDR3, the DNA is TGTGCCAGCAGTAGGGGGGGCGGCCTCGGAGAGACCCAGTACTTC. Translated: CASSRGGGLGETQYF.

The V call is TRBV2, the J call TRBJ2-7; D is perhaps TRBD1 (6 bases). This CDR3 comprises 12 residues. Germline CDR1 is SNHLY and CDR2 is FYNNEI. With 10 bases removed from V and 4 bases from J, the gap between germline ends came to 14 bases. This chain's CDR3 is CATRGSAYEQYF. Written as DNA, the CDR3 is TGTGCCACCAGGGGCTCCGCATACGAGCAGTACTTC.

The chain uses TRBV28 and TRBJ2-4; D unresolved. Trimming took 6 bases from V and 3 from J, leaving 15 bases between them. The CDR3 spans 15 residues. Per the germline V gene, CDR1 is MDHEN and CDR2 is SYDVKM. The CDR3 coding sequence is TGTGCCAGCAGGCCGATAGATCTAGACAAAAACATTCAGTACTTC. It specifies CASRPIDLDKNIQYF.

CDR3 coding DNA: TGTGCCAGCAGCTTACCGCCCCCCTACGAGCAGTACTTC. Encoded protein: CASSLPPPYEQYF. The V gene is TRBV7-9, the J gene TRBJ2-7; no clear D gene. Germline CDR1 is SEHNR and CDR2 is FQNEAQ (reference sequence). The CDR3 runs 13 residues. V was clipped by 2 bases and J by 2 bases, with 7 bases between them.

The V and J genes are TRBV20-1 and TRBJ1-6; D uncertain. Per germline, CDR1 DFQATT and CDR2 SNEGSKA (reference sequence). The CDR3 has 12 residues. Deletions cut 3 bases from V and 15 bases from J, with 15 bases between. The CDR3, as DNA: TGCAGTGCTAGTTTAGCCGAAAGCGGCCTCCACTTT. It codes for CSASLAESGLHF.

This chain uses TRBV5-6 with TRBJ2-7; D remains unclear. The CDR3 sequence is 15 residues long. CDR1 and CDR2 from the germline V gene are SGHDT and YYEEEE. V was cut by 4 bases and J by 2 bases, with 16 bases left in between. CDR3 in DNA: TGTGCCAGCAGCCTCGTTTCTGGACCGGCCTACGAGCAGTACTTC. It translates to CASSLVSGPAYEQYF.

The chain is built from TRBV2 and TRBJ2-3; the D gene is possibly TRBD1 (5 bases). This CDR3 has 13 residues. The V end lost 11 bases, the J end lost 1 base, and 13 bases lay between the germline ends. Looked up from germline, CDR1 is SNHLY and CDR2 is FYNNEI. The CDR3 DNA sequence: TGTGCCGGATCCAGGGTTGGCACAGATACGCAGTATTTT. Protein sequence: CAGSRVGTDTQYF.

The rearrangement links TRBV29-1 to TRBJ2-7; maybe TRBD2 (6 bases). Trimming removed 8 bases at V and 1 base at J, with 27 bases between. Per the germline V gene, CDR1 is SQVTM and CDR2 is ANQGSEA. The CDR3 consists of 17 residues. Here the CDR3 reads CSPGGSELGGESYEQYF. In DNA form, the CDR3 reads TGCAGCCCTGGCGGGTCCGAACTGGGGGGTGAATCCTACGAGCAGTACTTC.

The rearrangement uses TRBV4-1 and TRBJ1-2; 7 bases line up with TRBD1. The CDR3 contains 15 residues. Losses at the gene ends were 1 base for V and 2 bases for J; bases not matched to a gene: 4. Germline loops: CDR1 MGHRA, CDR2 YSYEKL. The CDR3 DNA reads as TGCGCCAGCAGCCAAGTGTTGACAGGGAACTATGGCTACACCTTC. It codes for CASSQVLTGNYGYTF.

V gene TRBV7-2 combines with J gene TRBJ2-1; the D is unclear. Germline loops: CDR1 SGHTA, CDR2 FQGNSA. There are 13 residues in the CDR3. Trimming took 5 bases from V and 3 from J, leaving 8 bases between them. CDR3 sequence reads: CASSLSFYNEQFF. The CDR3 DNA follows: TGTGCCAGCAGCCTATCCTTCTACAATGAGCAGTTCTTC.

V and J are TRBV29-1 and TRBJ2-6; the match to TRBD2 covers 9 bases. The CDR3 has 19 amino acids. Germline CDR1 and CDR2: SQVTM and ANQGSEA. Germline trimming cut 0 bases from V and 1 base from J; bases unmatched to any gene: 10. This CDR3 is CSVEDPGSGGVSGANVLTF. The CDR3 nucleotides are TGCAGCGTTGAAGATCCGGGTAGCGGGGGAGTTTCTGGGGCCAACGTCCTGACTTTC. Looking up the rest from reference TRBV29-1 and TRBJ2-6 gives the full variable domain: SAVISQKPSRDICQRGTSLTIQCQVDSQVTMMFWYRQQPGQSLTLIATANQGSEATYESGFVIDKFPISRPNLTFSTLTVSNMSPEDSSIYLCSVEDPGSGGVSGANVLTFGAGSRLTVL.

This chain uses TRBV29-1 with TRBJ1-2; no clear D. V was trimmed by 7 bases and J by 3 bases, leaving 9 bases between them. This CDR3 is built from 11 residues. Germline values: CDR1 SQVTM, CDR2 ANQGSEA. The CDR3 nucleotides are TGCAGCGCCCGGAATTACTATGGCTACACCTTC. It specifies CSARNYYGYTF.

The chain uses TRBV15 and TRBJ1-5, with unresolved D. V was trimmed by 0 bases and J by 6 bases, leaving 6 bases between them. This CDR3 spans 13 amino acids. Germline V gene lookup returns CDR1 LNHNV and CDR2 YYDKDF (reference sequence). The CDR3 sequence: CATSREESQPQHF. The CDR3, as DNA: TGTGCCACCAGCAGAGAAGAAAGTCAGCCCCAGCATTTT.

The chain has TRBV29-1 and TRBJ1-3; no clear D gene. The germline V gene has CDR1 SQVTM and CDR2 ANQGSEA. The CDR3 contains 11 residues. Trimming pared 4 bases from V and 7 bases from J, leaving 8 bases between. Here the CDR3 reads CSVGHDNTIYF. CDR3 bases: TGCAGCGTTGGACATGATAACACCATATATTTT.

The V call is TRBV3-1, the J call TRBJ1-2, with a tentative D call TRBD1 (5 bases). The V end lost 3 bases, the J end lost 5 bases, and 16 bases lay between the germline ends. The CDR3 contains 15 residues. CDR1 and CDR2 from the germline V gene are LGHDT and YNNKEL (reference sequence). The CDR3 DNA is TGTGCCAGCAGCCATTTCATGACAGAAGTATATGGCTACACCTTC. Amino acid sequence: CASSHFMTEVYGYTF.

The chain carries TRBV29-1 and TRBJ2-7; no definite D call. CDR3 length equals 15 residues. V lost 2 bases and J 0 bases, leaving 14 bases between the germline ends. The V gene's germline CDR1 is SQVTM and CDR2 ANQGSEA. The CDR3 region has the DNA TGCAGCGTTGAACTCCGGGCCGCTAGCTCCTACGAGCAGTACTTC. Its translation: CSVELRAASSYEQYF.

This clonotype has a single count. This chain joins TRBV29-1 and TRBJ1-2, with a tentative D call TRBD1 (6 bases). V gave up 5 bases and J gave up 4 bases, with 14 bases separating them. Germline CDR1 SQVTM, CDR2 ANQGSEA. This CDR3 region has 13 residues. CDR3 coding DNA: TGCAGCGTTTACGGGGGGCCTAGCTATGGCTACACCTTC. It specifies CSVYGGPSYGYTF.

Written as DNA, the CDR3 is TGTGCCAGCAGCCAACCAGACAGGGTCTCCTACAATGAGCAGTTCTTC. Translation gives CASSQPDRVSYNEQFF. The chain combines TRBV14 with TRBJ2-1, with 7 bases identical to TRBD1. The trim removed 2 bases at V and 0 bases at J, leaving 4 bases unmatched. Germline-derived CDR1 and CDR2 are SGHDN and FVKESK. This CDR3 spans 16 amino acids.

CDR3 amino acids: CASSSVSTDTQYF. CDR3 sequence (DNA): TGTGCCAGCAGTTCCGTCAGTACAGATACGCAGTATTTT. J is TRBJ2-3 and V is TRBV12-3 or TRBV12-4, with unresolved D. Trimming took off 4 bases at V and 3 bases at J, with 8 bases between the two ends. The CDR3 length is 13 residues.

The CDR3 nucleotides read TGTGCCAGCAGCGCCTCCGGGGGGGTCCCCGGGGAGCTGTTTTTT. Translation gives CASSASGGVPGELFF. The rearrangement links TRBV9 to TRBJ2-2; 8 bases match TRBD2. Per germline, CDR1 SGDLS and CDR2 YYNGEE. V lost 3 bases to trimming and J lost 6 bases; unmatched junction nucleotides: 7. This CDR3 is built from 15 residues.

The CDR3: CASSYSGFGRNNEQFF. The CDR3 region has the DNA TGTGCCAGCAGTTACTCGGGCTTTGGCCGGAACAATGAGCAGTTCTTC. This rearrangement joins TRBV6-5 to TRBJ2-1; D not resolved. V lost 0 bases, J lost 5 bases, and 14 bases lay in between. Germline V lookup: CDR1 MNHEY, CDR2 SVGAGI. The CDR3 is 16 residues long.

The rearrangement uses TRBV29-1 and TRBJ2-7; 7 nucleotides align to TRBD2. CDR1 and CDR2 from the germline V gene are SQVTM and ANQGSEA. J lost 6 bases, V lost 3 bases, and 14 bases had no gene match. This CDR3 comprises 15 residues. CDR3 protein: CSVEGRAGQKLEQYF. The CDR3 DNA reads TGCAGCGTTGAGGGGAGAGCGGGGCAAAAGCTCGAGCAGTACTTC.

The chain is built from TRBV27 and TRBJ1-5; D is possibly TRBD1 (5 bases). Trimming took off 3 bases at V and 5 bases at J, with 11 bases between the two ends. CDR1 and CDR2 from the germline V gene are MNHEY and SMNVEV (reference sequence). This CDR3 spans 14 amino acids. CDR3 protein: CASSFVTGDQPQHF. CDR3 sequence (DNA): TGTGCCAGCAGTTTTGTAACGGGGGATCAGCCCCAGCATTTT.

This chain connects TRBV6-6 to TRBJ1-1; no reliable D call. V dropped 5 bases and J dropped 3 bases, with 10 bases sitting between them. The V gene's germline CDR1 is MNHNY and CDR2 SVGAGI (reference sequence). There are 13 residues in the CDR3. CDR3 coding DNA: TGTGCCAGCAGTACCTACAAATACACTGAAGCTTTCTTT. This codes for CASSTYKYTEAFF.

This CDR3 reads CASSSIRGQRISGYTF. The CDR3 nucleotides read TGTGCCAGCAGTTCCATTCGGGGCCAAAGGATAAGTGGCTACACCTTC. V usage is TRBV27 and J usage is TRBJ1-2, with a possible D match to TRBD1 (5 bases). The CDR3 runs to 16 residues. Germline V gives CDR1 MNHEY, CDR2 SMNVEV (reference sequence). The germline V and J ends were trimmed by 4 bases and 7 bases, with 22 bases remaining between them.

The rearrangement uses TRBV29-1 and TRBJ1-1; D is perhaps TRBD1 (6 bases). Trimming removed 5 bases at V and 6 bases at J, with 19 bases between. Germline assignment: CDR1 SQVTM and CDR2 ANQGSEA. This CDR3 comprises 14 residues. The CDR3 reads CSVPQQGSGAEAFF. The CDR3 bases are TGCAGCGTTCCCCAACAGGGAAGCGGCGCTGAAGCTTTCTTT.

The chain uses TRBV12-3 or TRBV12-4 and TRBJ2-7, with 12 nucleotides matching TRBD2. The CDR3 contains 14 residues. The V and J ends lost 3 bases and 7 bases, in that order; junction bases with no gene match: 4. CDR3 loop: CASSLTTSGSEQYF. The CDR3 DNA reads as TGTGCCAGCAGTTTGACGACTAGCGGGAGTGAGCAGTACTTC.